This TCR beta chain was identified in a study of blood T cell repertoires in COVID-19. As for the study in general: From T cells, B-cell-depleted T cells, or PBMCs came the material, which was cDNA or gDNA.

This clone was observed a single time. Assay used: immunoSEQ multiplex PCR; TCRdb lists only in-frame clones, some missing. The table has about 300,000 clones, around nine tenths seen once. Germline-derived CDR1 and CDR2 are SGHRS and YFSETQ. Trimming removed 3 bases from V and 7 bases from J, with 19 bases in between. The CDR3 spans 15 residues. Material: PBMCs or T cells enriched from blood (not recorded which). The sequence was collected from a woman aged 40 to 50 who had recovered from COVID-19. V and J are TRBV5-1 and TRBJ1-1, with a weak D call TRBD1 (6 bases). CDR3 residues: CASSSNRQAGGEAFF. The CDR3 nucleotides read TGCGCCAGCAGCTCGAATAGACAGGCCGGCGGTGAAGCTTTCTTT.